This entry is about one T cell receptor (beta chain). The data belong to a study of blood T cell repertoires in COVID-19. Overall study context: COVID-19 samples from acute and convalescent phases originated in the United States, Italy and Spain. Sample material is recorded as cDNA or gDNA derived from T cells, B-cell-depleted T cells, or PBMCs.

In terms of age and location, participants ranged from roughly 18 to 90 years and lived in fewer than 30 US areas. Which cohort a participant joined came from the clinical history participants gave. TCRdb's copy holds only in-frame clones and misses some; the assay was immunoSEQ multiplex PCR. The repertoire holds fewer than 300,000 clones, with 80% to 90% as singletons. The receptor was isolated from a middle-aged man who had recovered from COVID-19. Sequenced sample: PBMCs or T cells enriched from blood (not recorded which).

The CDR3 protein is CASSVEDRDYGYTF. The CDR3, as DNA: TGTGCCAGCAGCGTAGAGGACAGGGACTATGGCTACACCTTC. J is TRBJ1-2 and V is TRBV9; 8 bases are a match to TRBD1. The CDR3 spans 14 residues. Trimming at V came to 0 bases and at J to 3 bases, leaving 1 base not matched to a gene. CDR1 is SGDLS and CDR2 is YYNGEE in the germline V gene.